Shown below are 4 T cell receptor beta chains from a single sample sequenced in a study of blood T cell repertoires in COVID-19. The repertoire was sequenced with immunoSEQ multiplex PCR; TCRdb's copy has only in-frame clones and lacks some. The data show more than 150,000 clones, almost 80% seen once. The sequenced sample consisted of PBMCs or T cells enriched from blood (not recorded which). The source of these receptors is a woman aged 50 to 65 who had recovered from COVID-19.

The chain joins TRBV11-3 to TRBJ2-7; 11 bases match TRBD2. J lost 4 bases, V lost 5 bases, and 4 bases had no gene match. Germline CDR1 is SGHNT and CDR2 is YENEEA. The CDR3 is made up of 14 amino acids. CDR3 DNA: TGTGCCAGCAGCCCAACTAGCGGGAGTTACGAGCAGTACTTC. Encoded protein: CASSPTSGSYEQYF. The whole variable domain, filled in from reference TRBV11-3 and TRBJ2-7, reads EAGVVQSPRYKIIEKKQPVAFWCNPISGHNTLYWYLQNLGQGPELLIRYENEEAVDDSQLPKDRFSAERLKGVDSTLKIQPAELGDSAVYLCASSPTSGSYEQYFGPGTRLTVT.

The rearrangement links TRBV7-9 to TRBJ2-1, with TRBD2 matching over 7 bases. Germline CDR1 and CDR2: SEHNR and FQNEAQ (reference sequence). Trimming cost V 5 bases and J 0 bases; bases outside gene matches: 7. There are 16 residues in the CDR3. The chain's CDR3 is CASSQFGLGSYNEQFF. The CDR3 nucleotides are TGTGCCAGCAGCCAATTCGGACTAGGCTCCTACAATGAGCAGTTCTTC.

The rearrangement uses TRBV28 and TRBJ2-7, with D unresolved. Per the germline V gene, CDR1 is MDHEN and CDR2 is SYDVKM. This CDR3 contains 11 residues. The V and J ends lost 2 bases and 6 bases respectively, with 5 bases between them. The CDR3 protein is CASSLGREQYF. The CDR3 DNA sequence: TGTGCCAGCAGTTTAGGCCGCGAGCAGTACTTC.

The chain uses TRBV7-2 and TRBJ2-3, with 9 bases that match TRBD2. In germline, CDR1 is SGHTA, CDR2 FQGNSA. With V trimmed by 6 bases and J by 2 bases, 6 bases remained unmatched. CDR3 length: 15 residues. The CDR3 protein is CASSRRTSATDTQYF. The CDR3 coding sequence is TGTGCCAGCAGTCGTCGGACTAGCGCCACAGATACGCAGTATTTT.